The clone carrying this TCR beta chain has only a few counts. What it binds is not known. Via MiXCR, TCRdb re-called the RT-PCR reads, giving one row per CDR3 protein. The top ten hold approximately 10% of the sample, which has about 780,000 distinct CDR3 sequences, about a fifth seen once. This entry is derived from a study of response to subunit inactivated influenza vaccine. Study outcomes and limitations: Authors suggested seasonal influenza vaccinations each recruit few new T cells.

This sequence originates from a man between 50 and 59 years old who received an inactivated influenza vaccine. Sequencing used PBMCs from blood, obtained 4 to 6 days after vaccination.

The CDR3 DNA follows: TGTGCCACCAGCAGATGGGCCGTCGCCGATAATTCACCCCTCCACTTT. Translated: CATSRWAVADNSPLHF. The chain has TRBV15 and TRBJ1-6; D gene uncertain. The CDR3 loop spans 16 amino acids. Trimming took 2 bases from V and 5 from J, leaving 13 bases between them. CDR1 and CDR2 from the germline V gene are LNHNV and YYDKDF (reference sequence).